This TCR beta chain was recovered during a study of cytomegalovirus exposure and HLA in healthy donors (dated by TCRdb to the late 2010s). Looking at the study overall: An earlier analysis of a few hundred of the donors reported under 300 Gb of sequence data and 95 million to 140 million unique TCR beta sequences obtained from roughly 170 million T cells. Around 300 gigabases of sequencing data and 78 million or so unique TCR sequences were included in an early release covering around 600 HLA-typed donors. Among the roughly 430 genotyped donors, under 90% belonged to the genetic ancestry cluster associated with self-reported Caucasian donors. The aim of the study was to test whether cataloging public T cell receptors could identify signatures of past pathogen exposure. The study used immunosequencing to profile the T cell repertoires of some 600 subjects and linked those repertoires to cytomegalovirus serostatus. Besides the first cohort of some 670 subjects, a separate validation cohort made up of 120 different subjects was used. The study combined high-throughput TCR immunosequencing, statistical association of individual TCRs with disease status, and machine learning to predict cytomegalovirus infection status. A later analysis re-examined previously published TCR beta repertoires from more than 650 donors and added high-resolution HLA genotyping to investigate patterns of TCR occurrence. Rather than using new phenotypic data, the later analysis identified candidate immune exposures from TCR beta sequences and from how often those sequences occurred across donors. An earlier analysis of several hundred of the donors applied high-throughput TCR beta sequencing to assess whether each TCR beta V gene segment acted as functional or pseudogenic. Alongside the repertoire data, information on donor age, sex, ethnicity and CMV serostatus was compiled. In a later genetic analysis, genome-wide SNP genotypes for about 65% of the roughly 700 donors were used, and that subset was treated as a discovery cohort. All discovery cohort repertoires had been generated using a single sequencing platform. Class I and class II HLA loci were covered by the typing at four-digit resolution. The number of donors typed differed by locus, with roughly 620-630 for A, B, C, DRB1 and DQB1, around 500 for DQA1, some 570 for DPA1, and some 470 for DPB1. Four to six DR-DQ haplotypes were handled as single units for association and clustering, since linkage in the cohort was strong. On average, roughly 250,000 unique TCR beta nucleotide sequences were sequenced per donor among a few hundred genotyped donors of the cohort, with approximately 18% of those sequences being non-productive. Results the study describes overall, beyond this receptor: A further reported finding was that TCR beta sequences accurately predicted the HLA-A and HLA-B alleles for most subjects in the first cohort. A few of the identified cytomegalovirus-associated TCR beta chains were confirmed in vitro to be specific for cytomegalovirus antigens. Most TCR sequences were observed very rarely across donors, whereas some public TCRs were present in many individuals. Roughly 15 rarely observed V segments, including chromosome 9 orphons, were excluded from the earlier analysis of about 610 of the donors because counts were too low. Because the 87-base-pair reads could not distinguish some IMGT-functional V segments, including TRBV6-2 and TRBV6-3, those segments were excluded. CMV serostatus was the only immune exposure information available for the cohort. The sequencing pipeline was judged likely to have produced a cluster of highly shared sequence variants as a technical artifact. In both the original and validation cohorts, the classifier was reported to diagnose cytomegalovirus status with high specificity and sensitivity. Because HLA typing was unavailable for some donors at each locus, only the typed subset was used in association tests. In a later genetic analysis, a missense DCLRE1C variant was associated with V-gene and J-gene trimming of TCR beta chains, and the association was replicated in an independent cohort. According to a later genetic analysis, donors in an Asian-associated ancestry cluster had fewer N-insertions in productive TCRs than the approximately 670-donor mean. The authors suggested that the approach could potentially be extended to other disease states and immunological phenotypes. This cohort had only TCR beta chains sequenced, and the lack of alpha or paired-chain data limited which features could be detected. Linkage disequilibrium might explain the correlated functional status among segregating V segments, but an unknown experimental factor could not be excluded. Several of the top co-occurrence clusters appeared to be linked to parvovirus B19, influenza, CMV and Epstein-Barr virus, according to a later analysis. The presence/absence analyses assumed that sequencing depth was roughly uniform across donors, and that assumption may not be true. According to a later analysis, TCR association rates differed among HLA loci, with DRB1 alleles showing the most associated TCRs and HLA-C alleles showing the fewest. Assigning TCR associations to individual alleles was difficult when HLA alleles, especially DR and DQ, strongly co-occurred. A later analysis found that most CMV-associated TCR beta chains appeared HLA-restricted, with HLA associations seemingly driven largely by CMV exposure. In a later analysis, HLA-associated TCR beta chains showed more clonal expansion and lower generation probabilities than non-associated chains that were equally common. At a false discovery rate of 0.05, a later analysis linked under 20,000 TCR beta sequences to specific HLA alleles. In an earlier analysis of some 550 of the donors, most TCR beta V segments were observed in productive rearrangements about 87% or about 30% of the time, broadly matching IMGT annotations. The study listed 164 TCR beta chains as associated with cytomegalovirus.

Including the terminal cysteine and phenylalanine, the CDR3 comprises 15 residues. Just CDR3 DNA is preserved here, 45 bases in frame from base 1. Trimming accounts for 3 bases at V and 0 bases at J, while the number of junction bases matched to no gene is 2. According to the germline V gene, CDR1 reads SGHRS and CDR2 reads YFSETQ. The library was built by means of the immunoSEQ multiplex PCR assay. For the multiplex PCR, a mixture combining 60 forward primers for TCR Vbeta segments and 13 reverse primers for TCR Jbeta segments was used. The CDR3 region of rearranged TCR beta genes was amplified from genomic DNA by a multiplex PCR assay. On the Illumina HiSeq System, the amplified TCR beta libraries were sequenced as 87-base-pair reads. The authors' analysis ran thus. A later analysis counted about 80 million unique TCR beta chains across the 666 repertoires, and roughly 9.9 million of these chains were shared by at least two donors. A nearest-neighbor algorithm error-corrected the raw reads and collapsed the reads into unique sequences, merging closely related sequences to remove PCR and sequencing errors. To assign V, D and J gene segments, CDR3 sequences were aligned to IMGT reference sequences. For a sequence to be retained, a match of at least six nucleotides to both a V gene segment and a J gene segment was required. A rearrangement counted as productive if the CDR3 had no stop codons and remained in frame with V and J, and every other rearrangement counted as non-productive. Following IMGT convention, CDR3 was defined as the stretch from the second conserved V-encoded cysteine up to the conserved J-encoded phenylalanine. The earlier analysis of 587 of the donors excluded sequences that lacked an unambiguous match to a single V gene segment. In an earlier analysis of roughly 500 of the donors, V segments were called functional above 56.7% productive rearrangements and were called segregating when the between-donor standard deviation exceeded 5%. A statistical classification framework was built to diagnose cytomegalovirus status from the catalog of TCR beta chain sequences. A later analysis assigned V and J genes by comparing TCR nucleotide sequences with IMGT/GENE-DB human TR gene sequences. The TCRdist pipeline was used in a later analysis to assign CDR3 sequences and most-parsimonious VDJ recombination scenarios. In a later analysis, every TCR beta chain was defined by the combination of its CDR3 amino acid sequence and its V-gene family, and reads without a unique V-gene family were dropped. To address suspected cross-contamination and a sequencing artifact, a later analysis removed roughly 640 highly shared, low-generation-probability nucleotide sequences. In a later analysis, a clonal expansion index for each public chain was calculated from normalized within-repertoire ranks of inferred template counts. A later analysis computed generation probabilities with a VDJ recombination model fitted to out-of-frame rearrangements, and checked the results against IGoR. A later analysis scored TCR-TCR, TCR-HLA and TCR-CMV co-occurrence with hypergeometric tests, applying a repertoire-size bias correction to TCR pairs. A later analysis estimated false discovery rates by permuting HLA or CMV assignments 20 times. A later analysis grouped co-occurring TCRs with DBSCAN, adding TCRdist sequence similarity when clustering within HLA-allele-positive subsets. Co-occurrence clustering excluded repertoires with fewer than 30,000 or more than 120,000 public chains, plus five with anomalous nucleotide sharing. TCRdb holds this immuneACCESS table with in-frame rearrangements only. Some clones are missing; in checked studies, unresolved V genes explain under half, and the rest has no known cause. Clonal size and the V and J genes are those of that table, whereas D and trimming came from the DNA. In this sample's table one finds tens of thousands of clones. The ten largest clones take up 12% of the sample.

The cohort consisted of approximately 690 healthy bone marrow donors. At the time of sampling, all cohort members were nominally healthy, though unrecorded immune exposures were likely present. The donor was CMV seropositive and belonged to the group of 250 to 300 seropositive cohort members. A peripheral blood sample was provided by each donor, and peripheral blood mononuclear cells were used for TCR beta sequencing. Genomic DNA was extracted from the blood cell samples with the Qiagen DNeasy Blood Extraction Kit. Comment on this clone: Its cognate antigen has yet to be identified. The same CDR3 can be traced to other DNA sequences in this sample.

The sequenced sample was PBMCs. The sequence links TRBV5-1 to TRBJ2-2; TRBD2 agrees with 7 junctional bases. The clonotype originates from a woman aged 25 to 45 in good health and CMV-seropositive. The CDR3: CASSSGTTNTGELFF. The sequence in DNA is TGCGCCAGCAGCTCAGGGACTACGAACACCGGGGAGCTGTTTTTT.